The clone carrying this T cell receptor (beta chain) was observed once. Its specificity is unknown. V trimming: 2 bases; J trimming: 3 bases; junction bases outside the gene matches: 1. Germline CDR1 MRHNA, CDR2 SNTAGT. CDR3 size: 14 residues. Sequencing used immunoSEQ multiplex PCR; TCRdb keeps in-frame clones, though not all of them. The data show 150,000 to 180,000 clones, more than 75% seen once. The data belong to a study of T cell responses to AZD1222 COVID-19 vaccine. Study at large: Second-dose groups at about 4 or about 12 weeks were pooled.

Study results and limitations: Donors, mostly white British, included more females; clonal diversity was possibly underestimated. Baseline seropositivity occurred in only a handful of AZD1222 recipients. Spike was spanned by vaccine-associated CD4 TCRs, which were dominant at 160-218 and 743-854.

The chain joins TRBV6-4 to TRBJ2-1; 7 nucleotides match TRBD2. This TCR was sampled from an adult in good health. The specimen was peripheral blood, collected on day 0 of AZD1222 vaccination. In nucleotides, the CDR3 is TGTGCCAGCAGTGACGGGGGGGACTACAATGAGCAGTTCTTC. This encodes CASSDGGDYNEQFF.